Sequencing of this TCR beta chain was carried out in a study of cytomegalovirus exposure and HLA in healthy donors (dated by TCRdb to 2016 to 2017). Regarding the study in general: An earlier analysis of 587 of the donors reported 250 to 300 Gb of sequence data and 95 million to 120 million unique TCR beta sequences obtained from about 180 million T cells. An earlier analysis of 587 of the donors used high-throughput TCR beta sequencing to judge whether each TCR beta V gene segment behaved as functional or pseudogenic. The study profiled the T cell repertoires of about 640 subjects by immunosequencing and related them to cytomegalovirus serostatus. Across about 380 genotyped donors of the cohort, an average of about 240,000 unique TCR beta nucleotide sequences per donor were sequenced, and 15% to 20% of those sequences were non-productive. All discovery cohort repertoires had been generated on a single sequencing platform. Class I and class II HLA loci were covered by the typing at four-digit resolution. In the later analysis, no new phenotypic data were used to find candidate immune exposures; instead, reliance was placed on TCR beta sequences and their occurrence across donors. A separate validation cohort of 100 to 150 different subjects was used in addition to the roughly 640-subject first cohort. Typing coverage varied by locus: roughly 620-640 donors for A, B, C, DRB1 and DQB1; approximately 520 for DQA1; about 590 for DPA1; 450 to 480 for DPB1. To predict cytomegalovirus infection status, the study combined high-throughput TCR immunosequencing, statistical association of individual TCRs with disease status, and machine learning. In a later analysis, previously published TCR beta repertoires from fewer than 750 donors were re-analyzed and high-resolution HLA genotyping was added so that TCR occurrence patterns could be studied. Of the roughly 410 genotyped donors, 80% to 90% were placed in the genetic ancestry cluster associated with self-reported Caucasian donors. In a later genetic analysis, genome-wide SNP genotypes for about 55% of the roughly 670 donors were used, and that subset was treated as a discovery cohort. Around 320 gigabases of sequencing data and tens of millions of unique TCR sequences were included in an early release covering around 650 HLA-typed donors. The study aimed to test whether signatures of past pathogen exposure could be identified by cataloging public T cell receptors. Donor age, sex, ethnicity and CMV serostatus were collected together with the repertoire data. Five DR-DQ haplotypes were treated as single units for association and clustering because of strong linkage in the cohort. Study-wide findings and limitations: In a later genetic analysis, a missense DCLRE1C variant was associated with V-gene and J-gene trimming of TCR beta chains, and the association was replicated in an independent cohort. The only immune exposure information available for the cohort was CMV serostatus. Some IMGT-functional V segments, including TRBV6-2 and TRBV6-3, could not be told apart with the 87-base-pair reads, so those segments were excluded. HLA typing was unavailable for some donors at each locus, so association tests used only the typed subset. A further reported finding was that TCR beta sequences accurately predicted the HLA-A and HLA-B alleles for most subjects in the first cohort. This cohort had only TCR beta chains sequenced, and the lack of alpha or paired-chain data limited which features could be detected. In a later analysis, several top co-occurrence clusters were reported to appear linked to parvovirus B19, influenza, CMV and Epstein-Barr virus. Roughly uniform sequencing depth across donors was assumed in presence/absence analyses, although this assumption may not hold. While some public TCRs were present in many individuals, most TCR sequences turned up only very rarely across donors. An earlier analysis of roughly 570 of the donors showed that most TCR beta V segments appeared in productive rearrangements either about 87% or about 30% of the time, which broadly matched IMGT annotations. The study gave a list of under 200 TCR beta chains associated with cytomegalovirus. In a later analysis, HLA-associated TCR beta chains showed more clonal expansion and lower generation probabilities than non-associated chains that were equally common. Specific HLA alleles were associated with 15,000 to 20,000 TCR beta sequences at a false discovery rate of 0.05 in a later analysis. According to a later genetic analysis, donors in an Asian-associated ancestry cluster had fewer N-insertions in productive TCRs than the roughly 700-donor mean. A cluster of highly shared sequence variants was judged likely to represent a technical artifact of the sequencing pipeline. A few of the identified cytomegalovirus-associated TCR beta chains were confirmed in vitro to be specific for cytomegalovirus antigens. According to a later analysis, most CMV-associated TCR beta chains appeared to be HLA-restricted, and the HLA associations seemed to be driven largely by CMV exposure. The authors suggested that the approach could potentially be generalized to other disease states and immunological phenotypes. The classifier was reported to diagnose cytomegalovirus status with high specificity and sensitivity in both the original cohort and the validation cohort. Linkage disequilibrium might explain the correlated functional status among segregating V segments, but an unknown experimental factor could not be excluded. The earlier analysis of 587 of the donors excluded around 17 rarely observed V segments, including chromosome 9 orphons, because counts were too low. When HLA alleles, especially DR and DQ, strongly co-occurred, attributing TCR associations to individual alleles was difficult. According to a later analysis, TCR association rates differed among HLA loci, with DRB1 alleles showing the most associated TCRs and HLA-C alleles showing the fewest.

Library preparation employed the immunoSEQ multiplex PCR assay. The multiplex PCR relied on a mix of 60 forward primers for TCR Vbeta segments and 13 reverse primers for TCR Jbeta segments. Amplification of the CDR3 region of rearranged TCR beta genes was performed with a multiplex PCR assay on genomic DNA. Amplified TCR beta libraries were sequenced as 87-base-pair reads on the Illumina HiSeq System. The source study handled its data this way. Across the 666 repertoires, a later analysis counted about 81 million unique TCR beta chains, around 10 million of which were shared by at least two donors. To remove PCR and sequencing errors, raw reads were error-corrected and collapsed into unique sequences using a nearest-neighbor algorithm that merged closely related sequences. To assign V, D and J gene segments, CDR3 sequences were aligned to IMGT reference sequences. For a sequence to be retained, a match of at least six nucleotides to both a V gene segment and a J gene segment was required. A rearrangement counted as productive if the CDR3 had no stop codons and remained in frame with V and J, and every other rearrangement counted as non-productive. CDR3 was defined by IMGT convention, running from the second conserved V-encoded cysteine to the conserved J-encoded phenylalanine. In an earlier analysis of some 550 of the donors, sequences lacking an unambiguous match to a single V gene segment were excluded. An earlier analysis of 587 of the donors called V segments functional above 56.7% productive rearrangements and segregating when the between-donor standard deviation exceeded 5%. A statistical classification framework was built to diagnose cytomegalovirus status from the catalog of TCR beta chain sequences. V and J gene assignment, in a later analysis, came from comparing TCR nucleotide sequences with IMGT/GENE-DB human TR gene sequences. A later analysis assigned CDR3 sequences and most-parsimonious VDJ recombination scenarios with the TCRdist pipeline. In a later analysis, every TCR beta chain was defined by the combination of its CDR3 amino acid sequence and its V-gene family, and reads without a unique V-gene family were dropped. In a later analysis, nearly 600 highly shared, low-generation-probability nucleotide sequences were removed to address suspected cross-contamination and a sequencing artifact. A later analysis calculated a clonal expansion index for each public chain from normalized within-repertoire ranks of inferred template counts. Generation probabilities in a later analysis came from a VDJ recombination model fitted to out-of-frame rearrangements, and those results were checked against IGoR. In a later analysis, TCR-TCR, TCR-HLA and TCR-CMV co-occurrence was scored with hypergeometric tests, and a repertoire-size bias correction was applied to TCR pairs. A later analysis estimated false discovery rates by permuting HLA or CMV assignments 20 times. In a later analysis, co-occurring TCRs were grouped using DBSCAN, with TCRdist sequence similarity added in when clustering inside HLA-allele-positive subsets. Co-occurrence clustering excluded repertoires with fewer than 30,000 or more than 120,000 public chains, plus five with anomalous nucleotide sharing. TCRdb retrieved this table from immuneACCESS and kept in-frame rearrangements only. Not all clones are present; in checked studies, unresolved V genes account for under half, and no reason is known for the remainder. That table supplies the V and J calls and clone size; D and trimming were determined from the DNA. This sample lists over 55,000 clones; about four fifths were detected once. The biggest ten clones account for over 1.5% of the sample.

Remarks on this clone: The target of this receptor is not known. Per-base quality was not reported, and no clone a single base away is much larger than it.

CDR1 and CDR2 (SGHTA, FQGNSA) derive from the germline V gene. Inclusive of the bounding cysteine and phenylalanine, the CDR3 is 14 residues long. Only the CDR3 DNA stays, 42 bases, in frame from base 1. Trimming at the junction amounts to 6 bases on V and 3 bases on J, and the germline ends lie 15 bases apart. In total, over 600 healthy bone marrow donors made up the cohort. At the time of sampling, all cohort members were nominally healthy, though unrecorded immune exposures were likely present. The donor was CMV seronegative and belonged to the group of 350 to 400 seronegative cohort members. Every donor gave a peripheral blood sample, and the peripheral blood mononuclear cells from that sample were used for TCR beta sequencing. Genomic DNA extraction from the blood cell samples was performed with the Qiagen DNeasy Blood Extraction Kit.

Sequenced: PBMCs. The rearranged chain carries TRBV7-2 and TRBJ2-7; TRBD1 is perhaps the D gene, given 5 matching bases. This TCR was sampled from a man in his forties in good health and CMV-seronegative. DNA sequence: TGTGCCAGCAGTCGTCGGGTCAGGGACTACGAGCAGTACTTC. It encodes CASSRRVRDYEQYF.